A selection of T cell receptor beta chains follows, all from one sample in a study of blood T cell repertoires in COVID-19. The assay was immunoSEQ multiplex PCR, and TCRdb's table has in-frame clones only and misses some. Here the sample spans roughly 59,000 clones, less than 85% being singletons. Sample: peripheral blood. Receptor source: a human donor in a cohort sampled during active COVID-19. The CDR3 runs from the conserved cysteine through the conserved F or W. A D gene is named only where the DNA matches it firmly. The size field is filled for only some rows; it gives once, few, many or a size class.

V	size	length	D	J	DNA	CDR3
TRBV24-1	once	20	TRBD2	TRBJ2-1	TGTGCCACCAGTGATGCGCCCGGGACTAGCGGGAGGGCCGCCTACAATGAGCAGTTCTTC	CATSDAPGTSGRAAYNEQFF
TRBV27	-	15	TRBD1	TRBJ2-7	TGTGCCAGCAGTATTCGACAGGGCCCCCTCCACGAGCAGTACTTC	CASSIRQGPLHEQYF
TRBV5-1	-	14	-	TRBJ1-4	TGCGCCAGTTCCCTCCTTGCAACTAATGAAAAACTGTTTTTT	CASSLLATNEKLFF
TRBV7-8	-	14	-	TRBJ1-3	TGTGCCAGCAGCTCTCAGGGTTCTGGAAACACCATATATTTT	CASSSQGSGNTIYF
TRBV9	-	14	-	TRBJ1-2	TGTGCCAGCAGCGCTAAACAGGGTATAAACGGCTACACCTTC	CASSAKQGINGYTF
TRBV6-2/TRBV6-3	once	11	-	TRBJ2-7	TGTGCCAGCAGTACGCGGGACAGAGAGTACTTC	CASSTRDREYF
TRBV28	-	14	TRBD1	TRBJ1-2	TGTGCCAGCAGTATACAGGGGCGCCTGGAGGGCTACACCTTC	CASSIQGRLEGYTF
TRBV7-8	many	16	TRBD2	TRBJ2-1	TGTGCCAGCAGCTTAGCCGGGACTAGCGGGAGAATTGAGCAGTTCTTC	CASSLAGTSGRIEQFF
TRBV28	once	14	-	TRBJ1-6	TGTGCCAGCACTAGGTGGTCCGGTTTTTCACCCCTCCACTTT	CASTRWSGFSPLHF
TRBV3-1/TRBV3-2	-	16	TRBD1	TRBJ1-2	TGTGCCAGCAGCCAAGAGGGGACAGGGATTTCTCATGGCTACACCTTC	CASSQEGTGISHGYTF
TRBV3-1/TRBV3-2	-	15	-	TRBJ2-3	TGTGCCAGCAGCCAAGATCAGGCAGACACAGATACGCAGTATTTT	CASSQDQADTDTQYF
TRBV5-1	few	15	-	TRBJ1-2	TGCGCCAGCAGCTTTATAGAGGAAGGATCGTATGGCTACACCTTC	CASSFIEEGSYGYTF
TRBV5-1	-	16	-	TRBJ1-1	TGCGCCAGCAGCTTGGGTCGGGGGTTTAGAAAAACTGAAGCTTTCTTT	CASSLGRGFRKTEAFF
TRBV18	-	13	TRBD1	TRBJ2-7	TGTGCCAGCCGTAGGACAGGGCCCTACGAGCAGTACTTC	CASRRTGPYEQYF
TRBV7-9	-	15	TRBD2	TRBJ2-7	TGTGCCAGCAGCCCTCCCGGGACTAGCGGGACTAAGCAGTACTTC	CASSPPGTSGTKQYF
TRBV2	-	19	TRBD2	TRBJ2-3	TGTGCCAGCAGTATGGGAGGACTAGCGGGGGGATTAAGCACAGATACGCAGTATTTT	CASSMGGLAGGLSTDTQYF
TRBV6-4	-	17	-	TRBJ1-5	TGTGCCAGCAGTGACAGGGGTCGGGCATTGAGCAATCAGCCCCAGCATTTT	CASSDRGRALSNQPQHF
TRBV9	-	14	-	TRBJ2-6	TGTGCCAGCAGCGCACGCGGTGGGGCCAACGTCCTGACTTTC	CASSARGGANVLTF
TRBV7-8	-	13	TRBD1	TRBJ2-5	TGTGCCAGCAGCCCGGACAGGAAAGAGACCCAGTACTTC	CASSPDRKETQYF
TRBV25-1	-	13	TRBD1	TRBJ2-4	TGTGCCAGCAGTGGACAGGGCTTAAACATTCAGTACTTC	CASSGQGLNIQYF
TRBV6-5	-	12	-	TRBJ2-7	TGTGCCAGCATTCACAGGGTGGACGAGCAGTACTTC	CASIHRVDEQYF
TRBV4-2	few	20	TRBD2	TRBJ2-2	TGTGCCAGCAGCCGAGACCTAGCGGGAGGTAGGGTAGTCAGCACCGGGGAGCTGTTTTTT	CASSRDLAGGRVVSTGELFF
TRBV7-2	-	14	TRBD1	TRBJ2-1	TGTGCCAGCAGCTTTTGGCAGGGGGTCAATGAGCAGTTCTTC	CASSFWQGVNEQFF
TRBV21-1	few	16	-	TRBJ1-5	TGTGCCAGCAGCAAAGCAGAGGGGACTAATGATCAGCCCCAGCATTTT	CASSKAEGTNDQPQHF
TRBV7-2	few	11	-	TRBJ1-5	TGTGCCAGCAGCTCCGACAAGGCCCAGCATTTT	CASSSDKAQHF
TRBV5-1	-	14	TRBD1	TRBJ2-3	TGCGCCAGCAGCTCGACAGGGGTGGCAGATACGCAGTATTTT	CASSSTGVADTQYF
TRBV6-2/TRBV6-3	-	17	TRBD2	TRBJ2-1	TGTGCCAGCAGCTTCGACAGGAGACTAGCGGGGTACAATGAGCAGTTCTTC	CASSFDRRLAGYNEQFF
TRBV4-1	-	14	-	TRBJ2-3	TGCGCCAGCAGCCAGACTACGGTCACAGATACGCAGTATTTT	CASSQTTVTDTQYF
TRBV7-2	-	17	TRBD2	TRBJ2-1	TGTGCCAGCAGCTTAGTACGGAGGGCTAGCGGGAGCAATGAGCAGTTCTTC	CASSLVRRASGSNEQFF
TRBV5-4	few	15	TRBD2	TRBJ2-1	TGTGCCAGCAGCTTATTAGCGGGAGTCCCTATCGAGCAGTTCTTC	CASSLLAGVPIEQFF
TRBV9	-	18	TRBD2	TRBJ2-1	TGTGCCAGCAGCGGAGGGGGTAGCGGGATTAGCTCCTACAATGAGCAGTTCTTC	CASSGGGSGISSYNEQFF
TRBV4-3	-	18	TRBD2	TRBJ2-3	TGCGCCAGCAGCCAGGCCCCCGGGACTAGCGGAGGCATGGATACGCAGTATTTT	CASSQAPGTSGGMDTQYF
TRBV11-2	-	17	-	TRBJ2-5	TGTGCCAGCAGCTTAGGTCGGTTGCGGGTGCACCAAGAGACCCAGTACTTC	CASSLGRLRVHQETQYF